A single sample is the source of the 14 T cell receptor beta chains below, sequenced in a study of T cells in Graves' hyperthyroidism and ophthalmopathy. From RNA transcripts, TCR beta CDR3 regions were amplified. The HTBI primer set was used in a first-round RT-PCR of the TCR CDR3. TCRdb fed the multiplex PCR reads into MiXCR, producing one record per CDR3 protein. The sample consists of approximately 600,000 distinct CDR3 sequences, around 13% of them appearing once. What was sequenced was blood. Source of these receptors: a woman younger than 45 with Graves' hyperthyroidism that later progressed to Graves' ophthalmopathy.

This clonotype was seen a few times. V usage is TRBV10-3 and J usage is TRBJ1-2; 7 bases agree with TRBD1. The CDR3 has 15 residues. J was trimmed by 3 bases and V by 0 bases; bases with no gene match: 4. Germline CDR1 ENHRY, CDR2 SYGVKD. The CDR3 region is CAISESTGIYYGYTF. The CDR3 bases are TGTGCCATCAGTGAGTCGACAGGGATCTACTATGGCTACACCTTC.

This clonotype was observed a handful of times. An end of the junction differs from the germline gene, which may be a read error. This chain joins TRBV11-3 and TRBJ2-5; unclear D gene. The CDR3 has 11 amino acids. CDR1 and CDR2 from the germline V gene are SGHNT and YENEEA. CDR3 nucleotide sequence: TGTGCCAGCAGCTTAGGGGTCTTATTGGACTTC. Translation: CASSLGVLLDF.

This clonotype appeared many times. The chain links TRBV4-3 to TRBJ1-2; a possible D gene is TRBD1 (5 bases). The CDR3 has 14 residues. The germline gives CDR1 LGHNA, CDR2 YSLEER. V lost 5 bases and J 8 bases, leaving 18 bases between the germline ends. The CDR3 here is CASSYRGLSSGYTF. The CDR3 nucleotides are TGCGCCAGCAGCTACCGGGGCCTCTCCTCCGGCTACACCTTC.

The chain has TRBV6-1 and TRBJ1-2, with 9 bases identical to TRBD1. The CDR3 has 14 amino acids. Germline V gene data show CDR1 as MNHNS and CDR2 as SASEGT. The V segment lost 2 bases and the J segment 8 bases; nucleotides outside the gene matches: 6. DNA of the CDR3: TGTGCCAGCAGTGAATTGGGACAGGGAGCCGGCTACACCTTC. Translation gives CASSELGQGAGYTF.

This clonotype was seen many times. The chain links TRBV9 to TRBJ1-1, with D tentatively TRBD1 (5 bases). Deletions cut 0 bases from V and 5 bases from J, with 11 bases between. Germline loops: CDR1 SGDLS, CDR2 YYNGEE. The CDR3 extends over 14 amino acids. CDR3 amino acids: CASSVDGRGTEAFF. In nucleotides, the CDR3 is TGTGCCAGCAGCGTAGACGGCCGGGGGACTGAAGCTTTCTTT.

The V and J genes are TRBV27 and TRBJ2-1; D might be TRBD2 (6 bases). V lost 4 bases and J 7 bases, leaving 20 bases between the germline ends. The V gene's germline CDR1 is MNHEY and CDR2 SMNVEV (reference sequence). The CDR3 has 16 amino acids. CDR3: CASSSIAGIGGNEQFF. CDR3 nucleotide sequence: TGTGCCAGCAGTTCTATCGCGGGAATCGGGGGTAATGAGCAGTTCTTC.

This clonotype occurred a few times. The chain recombines TRBV12-3 or TRBV12-4 with TRBJ1-3, with D perhaps matching TRBD1 (5 bases). The CDR3 runs 14 residues. V lost 3 bases to trimming and J lost 2 bases, with 8 bases between them. The DNA for the CDR3 is TGTGCCAGCAGTTTTCGACAGCCTGGAAACACCATATATTTT. Translation gives CASSFRQPGNTIYF.

This clonotype came up many times. The V gene is TRBV12-3 or TRBV12-4, the J gene TRBJ2-2, with TRBD2 identical over 9 bases. This CDR3 has 14 residues. Unmatched junction bases numbered 7, after V lost 7 bases and J lost 7 bases. The CDR3 reads CASKLAGDVGELFF. CDR3 nucleotide sequence: TGTGCCAGCAAGTTAGCGGGGGACGTCGGGGAGCTGTTTTTT.

This chain links TRBV3-1 with TRBJ1-3; possibly TRBD1 for D (6 bases). This CDR3 has 16 residues. Germline-derived CDR1 and CDR2 are LGHDT and YNNKEL (reference sequence). Trimming removed 4 bases at V and 0 bases at J, with 13 bases between. CDR3 in amino acids: CASSPSDRSSGNTIYF. The DNA for the CDR3 is TGTGCCAGCAGCCCGTCCGACAGGAGCTCTGGAAACACCATATATTTT. The variable domain in full, with the rest retrieved from reference TRBV3-1 and TRBJ1-3, is DTAVSQTPKYLVTQMGNDKSIKCEQNLGHDTMYWYKQDSKKFLKIMFSYNNKELIINETVPNRFSPKSPDKAHLNLHINSLELGDSAVYFCASSPSDRSSGNTIYFGEGSWLTVV.

This clonotype has just a few counts. This rearrangement joins TRBV6-2 or TRBV6-3 to TRBJ1-2; no reliable D call. Germline loops: CDR1 MNHEY, CDR2 SVGEGT. V lost 2 bases and J lost 7, with 17 bases in between. The CDR3 runs 15 residues. The CDR3 nucleotides read TGTGCCAGCAGTTACGTTGCCGGGGATCTTACTGGCTACACCTTC. Translating it yields CASSYVAGDLTGYTF.

This clonotype was detected only a few times. The gene calls are TRBV6-1 and TRBJ2-3; weak D call: TRBD1 (5 bases). V shed 5 bases and J shed 5 bases, with 17 bases lying between them. Germline CDR1 and CDR2: MNHNS and SASEGT. The CDR3 totals 15 residues. The CDR3 DNA follows: TGTGCCAGCAGTCCTCGCGTTGGGGCGGTAGATACGCAGTATTTT. It codes for CASSPRVGAVDTQYF.

This chain uses TRBV24-1 with TRBJ2-5; D remains unclear. This CDR3 has 14 residues. Germline V gives CDR1 KGHDR, CDR2 SFDVKD. The germline V and J ends were trimmed by 1 base and 5 bases, with 10 bases remaining between them. In nucleotides, the CDR3 is TGTGCCACCAGTGATTTCTCCCTAGGGGAGACCCAGTACTTC. Its translation is CATSDFSLGETQYF.

This clonotype has just a few counts. The genes are TRBV6-5 and TRBJ1-2, with a tentative D call TRBD1 (5 bases). The CDR3 is made up of 14 amino acids. With 0 bases removed from V and 4 bases from J, the gap between germline ends came to 9 bases. Germline CDR1 is MNHEY and CDR2 is SVGAGI. For the CDR3, the DNA is TGTGCCAGCAGTTACTCAGGGGAGGGCTATGGCTACACCTTC. It translates to CASSYSGEGYGYTF.

This clonotype came up many times. This chain uses TRBV20-1 with TRBJ2-5; D unresolved. CDR1 is DFQATT, CDR2 SNEGSKA, per germline (reference sequence). Trimming removed 7 bases from V and 3 bases from J, with 18 bases in between. This CDR3 contains 14 residues. The CDR3 bases are TGCAGTGTTAAGCCCCTAGGGTCGAAAGAGACCCAGTACTTC. Protein sequence: CSVKPLGSKETQYF.